This TCR beta chain stems from a study of CD8+ T cells in alopecia areata. Treatment here: oral pan-JAK inhibitor, 5-10 mg twice daily. This clone was detected once. Extraction of RNA preceded its reverse transcription into cDNA, which served as the sequencing template. Profiling relied on immunoSEQ multiplex PCR, and the TCRdb table lists in-frame clones only, not all of them. The table has 170,000 or so clones, approximately 65% seen once. The germline CDR1 and CDR2 sequences are GTSNPN and SVGIG (reference sequence). The CDR3 totals 16 residues. The V end lost 5 bases, the J end lost 5 bases, and 19 bases lay between the germline ends.

The sequences come from CD4+ T cells sorted from blood, collected at week 4, from a patient treated with tofacitinib. The rearrangement links TRBV30 to TRBJ1-6; TRBD1 might be the D (5 bases). This clonotype was sampled from a human donor with alopecia areata. The CDR3 sequence: CAWVRGIASDNSPLHF. The CDR3 nucleotides read TGTGCCTGGGTGCGGGGCATCGCATCCGATAATTCACCCCTCCACTTT. The entire variable domain, with the rest obtained from reference TRBV30 and TRBJ1-6, is as follows: SQTIHQWPATLVQPVGSPLSLECTVEGTSNPNLYWYRQAAGRGLQLLFYSVGIGQISSEVPQNLSASRPQDRQFILSSKKLLLSDSGFYLCAWVRGIASDNSPLHFGNGTRLTVT.